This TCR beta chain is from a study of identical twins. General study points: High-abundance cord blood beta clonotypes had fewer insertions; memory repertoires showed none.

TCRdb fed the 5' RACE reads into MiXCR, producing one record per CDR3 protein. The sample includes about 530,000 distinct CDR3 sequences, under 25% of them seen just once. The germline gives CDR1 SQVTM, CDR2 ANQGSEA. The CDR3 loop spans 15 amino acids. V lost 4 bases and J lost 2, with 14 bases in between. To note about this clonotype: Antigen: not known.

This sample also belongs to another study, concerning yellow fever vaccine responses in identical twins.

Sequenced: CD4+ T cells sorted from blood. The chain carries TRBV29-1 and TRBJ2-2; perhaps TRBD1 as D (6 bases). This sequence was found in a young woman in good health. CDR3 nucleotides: TGCAGCGTTGGAAGTGACAGGATAAACACCGGGGAGCTGTTTTTT. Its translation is CSVGSDRINTGELFF.